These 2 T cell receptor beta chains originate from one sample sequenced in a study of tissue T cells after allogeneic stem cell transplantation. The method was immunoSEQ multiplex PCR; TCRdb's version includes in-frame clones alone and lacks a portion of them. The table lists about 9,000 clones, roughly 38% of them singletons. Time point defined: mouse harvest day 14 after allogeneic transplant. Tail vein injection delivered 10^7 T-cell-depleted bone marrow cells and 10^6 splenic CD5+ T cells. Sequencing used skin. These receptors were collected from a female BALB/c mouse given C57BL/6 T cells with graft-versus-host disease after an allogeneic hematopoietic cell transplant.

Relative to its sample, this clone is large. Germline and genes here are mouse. The chain's CDR3 is CASKTGDYAEQFF. The CDR3 bases that were read are TGTGCCAGCAAGACAGGGGACTATGCTGAGCAGTTC. The gene calls are TRBV13-1 and TRBJ2-1; TRBD1 aligns across 8 bases. The sequence runs out 1 residue before the end of the CDR3; the remainder is reconstructed from the germline J gene. Unmatched junction bases numbered 1, after V lost 6 bases and J lost 2 bases. This CDR3 contains 13 residues. Germline CDR1 and CDR2: NSHNY and SYGAGN.

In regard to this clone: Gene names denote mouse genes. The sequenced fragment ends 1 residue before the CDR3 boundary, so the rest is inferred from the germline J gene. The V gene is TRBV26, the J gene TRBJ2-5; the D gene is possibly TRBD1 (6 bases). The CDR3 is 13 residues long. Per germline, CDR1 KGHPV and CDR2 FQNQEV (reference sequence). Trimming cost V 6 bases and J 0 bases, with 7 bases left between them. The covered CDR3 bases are TGTGCCAGCAGAGGGACAAACCAAGACACCCAGTAC. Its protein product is CASRGTNQDTQY. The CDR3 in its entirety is CASRGTNQDTQYF.